This paragraph reports one T cell receptor beta chain. Looked up from germline, CDR1 is MDHEN and CDR2 is SYDVKM. The CDR3 is 12 residues long. V was clipped by 7 bases and J by 4 bases, with 11 bases between them. This sample was taken from a study of technical replicates of blood from several donors. Libraries were prepared by immunoSEQ multiplex PCR; TCRdb keeps only in-frame clonotypes and omits some of them. The sample gives about 71,000 clones, approximately 96% of which show up once; 0.2% to 0.25% is in the top ten. The chain links TRBV28 to TRBJ2-7; the D gene is possibly TRBD2 (6 bases). This receptor was obtained from a human donor in good health. Sequences were obtained from T cells isolated from PBMCs. The CDR3 here is CASMGGGYEQYF. CDR3 DNA: TGTGCCAGCATGGGAGGAGGGTACGAGCAGTACTTC.